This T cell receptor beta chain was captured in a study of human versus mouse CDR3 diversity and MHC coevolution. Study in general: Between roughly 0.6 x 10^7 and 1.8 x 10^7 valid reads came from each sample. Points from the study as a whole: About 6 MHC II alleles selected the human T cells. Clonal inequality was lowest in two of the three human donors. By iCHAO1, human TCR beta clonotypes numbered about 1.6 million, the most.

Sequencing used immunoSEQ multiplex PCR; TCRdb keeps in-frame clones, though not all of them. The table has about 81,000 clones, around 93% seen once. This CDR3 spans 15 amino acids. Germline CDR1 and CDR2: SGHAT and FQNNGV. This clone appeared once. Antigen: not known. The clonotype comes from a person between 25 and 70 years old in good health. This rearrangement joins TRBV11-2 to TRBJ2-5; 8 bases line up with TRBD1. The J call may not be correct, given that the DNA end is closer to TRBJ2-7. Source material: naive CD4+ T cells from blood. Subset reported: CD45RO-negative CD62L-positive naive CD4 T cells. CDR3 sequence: CASSPRTGRIYEQYF. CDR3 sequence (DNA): TGTGCCAGCAGCCCACGGACAGGGAGAATCTACGAGCAGTACTTC.